This TCR beta chain was profiled in a study of blood T cell repertoires in COVID-19. As for the study in general: Researchers got acute and convalescent COVID-19 samples from the United States, Italy and Spain.

Enrolment of Seattle patients took place during active infection, and they were followed longitudinally. The J segment lost 5 bases and the V segment lost 8 bases, leaving 0 bases of the junction unmatched. CDR1 is SNHLY, CDR2 FYNNEI, per germline. The CDR3 runs 12 residues. Authors' data handling: Estimation of nucleated cell counts relied on the amplification of reference gene primers. Data came from immunoSEQ multiplex PCR; TCRdb stores just in-frame clones and leaves some out. That table is the source of V, J and clone size, and D and trimming were worked out from the DNA. The table includes 150,000 to 200,000 clones, around nine tenths detected once.

The source of this sequence is a woman aged 70-85 years with COVID-19, enrolled during active disease. The chain couples TRBV2 to TRBJ1-5, with 10 bases lining up with TRBD1. The sequenced sample was peripheral blood. The CDR3 DNA sequence: TGTGCCAGCGGGACAGGGGATCAGCCCCAGCATTTT. Translating it yields CASGTGDQPQHF.